One T cell receptor beta chain is described in this entry. The data were obtained in a study of technical replicates of blood from a handful of donors. Measured with immunoSEQ multiplex PCR; TCRdb has only the in-frame clones, and not every one. In the table there are tens of thousands of clones, 90% to 95% of which are singletons. Trimming cost V 4 bases and J 10 bases, with 8 bases left between them. Germline CDR1 is DFQATT and CDR2 is SNEGSKA (reference sequence). The CDR3 spans 10 residues. The chain links TRBV20-1 to TRBJ2-1; a weak D match, TRBD2 (5 bases). The sample was T cells isolated from PBMCs. This receptor was identified in a human donor in good health. Some clones in this sample may be carry-over from other donors' samples. The CDR3 coding sequence is TGCAGTGCTATGGACTGGGAGCAGTTCTTC. The encoded protein is CSAMDWEQFF.